Listed below are T cell receptor beta chains from one sample, sequenced in a study of blood T cell repertoires in COVID-19. Using immunoSEQ multiplex PCR, the repertoire was profiled, and TCRdb retains in-frame clones only, with some absent. Altogether about 250,000 clones are present, more than 70% being singletons, with the ten largest covering approximately 6.2%. The sequenced material came from peripheral blood. The receptors were sampled from an elderly woman with COVID-19, enrolled during active disease. The CDR3 runs from the conserved cysteine through the conserved F or W. The order of the fields is V gene, clone size, J gene, D gene, CDR3 DNA, CDR3 protein. A D gene is named only where the DNA matches it firmly. Not every row has a clone size; where given, it reads once, few, many or a size class.

>TRBV11-3|.|TRBJ2-3|TRBD2
TGTGCCAGCAGTTTTAGCGGGGAGAGCACAGATACGCAGTATTTT
CASSFSGESTDTQYF
>TRBV24-1|.|TRBJ2-5|.
TGTGCCACCAGTGATCGGGCTAGCTATCAAGAGACCCAGTACTTC
CATSDRASYQETQYF
>TRBV7-8|.|TRBJ1-2|.
TGTGCCAGCAGCCCCTCGGGCTATGGCTACACCTTC
CASSPSGYGYTF
>TRBV7-9|few|TRBJ1-2|TRBD1
TGTGCCAGCAGCTTAGACAGGGGAGGACAGGGAGGATATGGCTACACCTTC
CASSLDRGGQGGYGYTF
>TRBV9|.|TRBJ1-4|.
TGTGCCAGCAGCGTGCGGGATGTTAATGAAAAACTGTTTTTT
CASSVRDVNEKLFF
>TRBV2|.|TRBJ1-5|.
TGTGCCAGCAGTGAAACTAGTCCCAATCAGCCCCAGCATTTT
CASSETSPNQPQHF
>TRBV6-5|.|TRBJ1-1|.
TGTGCCAGCAGCAACGTCCTGGGAGTGAACACTGAAGCTTTCTTT
CASSNVLGVNTEAFF
>TRBV28|.|TRBJ1-4|.
TGTGCCAGCAGTTTGAAGAGTGAAAAACTGTTTTTT
CASSLKSEKLFF
>TRBV7-7|.|TRBJ2-3|.
TGTGCTAGCAGCTTGGGAGGCACAGATACGCAGTATTTT
CASSLGGTDTQYF
>TRBV5-1|.|TRBJ2-5|TRBD2
TGCGCCAGCAGCGAAGGCACTAGCGGGGTCGAGACCCAGTACTTC
CASSEGTSGVETQYF
>TRBV6-5|.|TRBJ1-5|.
TGTGCCAGCAGTACGGAACAGCTGTTATCGCCCCAGCATTTT
CASSTEQLLSPQHF
>TRBV6-5|.|TRBJ2-1|.
TGTGCCAGCAGGCTAATGAATGAGCAGTTCTTC
CASRLMNEQFF
>TRBV20-1|.|TRBJ1-1|TRBD1
TGCAGTGCCGTAGGGGGCGCTGGGGCTTTCTTT
CSAVGGAGAFF
>TRBV19|.|TRBJ1-3|.
TGTGCCAGTAGTGTCGGGGGAATCGCTGGAAACACCATATATTTT
CASSVGGIAGNTIYF
>TRBV5-1|.|TRBJ2-5|TRBD1
TGCGCCAGCAGCTTAGGACAGGGCGGAGGGGAGACCCAGTACTTC
CASSLGQGGGETQYF
>TRBV7-6|.|TRBJ1-5|.
TGTGCCAGCAGCTTAGGCGGAGGGGCAGGCCTGCAGCCCCAGCATTTT
CASSLGGGAGLQPQHF
>TRBV5-1|.|TRBJ1-1|TRBD1
TGCGCCAGCAGCCGATCAGGGGGTTCGGATACTGAAGCTTTCTTT
CASSRSGGSDTEAFF
>TRBV9|.|TRBJ2-5|.
TGTGCCAGCAGCGTAGGCGTTGGGGCCCAAGAGACCCAGTACTTC
CASSVGVGAQETQYF
>TRBV7-9|.|TRBJ1-2|TRBD1
TGTGCCAGCAGCCCCGCAGAGGGGGCGAGGGACTCCTTC
CASSPAEGARDSF
>TRBV30|.|TRBJ2-5|.
TGTGCCTGGAGTGTACAACAGGGTCCCGGAGAGACCCAGTACTTC
CAWSVQQGPGETQYF
>TRBV16|.|TRBJ1-2|.
TGTGCCAGCAGCCAAAGTCCGGTAGTCTATGGCTACACCTTC
CASSQSPVVYGYTF
>TRBV7-2|.|TRBJ2-3|TRBD2
TGTGCCAGCAGCTTAGCCCCAGCGGGGGGGCTGCAGTATTTT
CASSLAPAGGLQYF
>TRBV6-5|.|TRBJ2-5|.
TGTGCCAGCAGTTCAACAGGTTATGGAGAGACCCAGTACTTC
CASSSTGYGETQYF
>TRBV7-6|.|TRBJ1-1|.
TGTGCCAGCAGCTTAGACTCGAGGACAGTGAACACTGAAGCTTTCTTT
CASSLDSRTVNTEAFF
>TRBV5-1|.|TRBJ1-1|.
TGCGCCAGCAGCCGGCAGGTGATGAACACTGAAGCTTTCTTT
CASSRQVMNTEAFF
>TRBV20-1|.|TRBJ1-2|.
TGCAGTGCTAGAGAAGGGGGAGGCTACACCTTC
CSAREGGGYTF
>TRBV6-1|.|TRBJ1-6|.
TGTGCCAGCAGTATACAGGGCAATAATTCACCCCTCCACTTT
CASSIQGNNSPLHF
>TRBV18|.|TRBJ2-5|TRBD1
TGTGCCAGCCGGGGACAGCAAGAGACCCAGTACTTC
CASRGQQETQYF
>TRBV6-5|.|TRBJ1-2|TRBD1
TGTGCCAGCAGCCAGGGACAGGACTATGGCTACACCTTC
CASSQGQDYGYTF
>TRBV10-3|.|TRBJ2-1|.
TGTGCCATCAGTGAGATTGGACTTCCTGATGAGCAGTTCTTC
CAISEIGLPDEQFF
>TRBV5-1|once|TRBJ1-1|.
TGCGCCAGCAGCCGCCCGGGGAACACTGAAGCTTTCTTT
CASSRPGNTEAFF
>TRBV12-3/TRBV12-4|.|TRBJ1-2|.
TGTGCCAGCAGTGGGGGGGCAAGTTATGGCTACACCTTC
CASSGGASYGYTF
>TRBV6-5|.|TRBJ1-2|TRBD1
TGTGCCAGCAGCCTAACCACAGGGGACAGGCGCGGCTACACCTTC
CASSLTTGDRRGYTF
>TRBV29-1|.|TRBJ1-3|.
TGCAGCGTGGACAGTCCCTCTGGAAACACCATATATTTT
CSVDSPSGNTIYF
>TRBV11-3|.|TRBJ2-1|.
TGTGCCAGCAGCTTTTTGACGGTGACACCCTACAATGAGCAGTTCTTC
CASSFLTVTPYNEQFF
>TRBV24-1|.|TRBJ2-5|.
TGTGCCACCAGTACGAGACAGAGCTCTATGCAAGAGACCCAGTACTTC
CATSTRQSSMQETQYF
>TRBV9|.|TRBJ1-2|TRBD1
TGTGCCAGCAGCGTATCCGGGACAGGGGCTCCGTTCTTC
CASSVSGTGAPFF
>TRBV9|.|TRBJ1-3|.
TGTGCCAGCAGCCCACTCCGTGGGACGGGGGTATTTGGAAACACCATATATTTT
CASSPLRGTGVFGNTIYF
>TRBV7-8|.|TRBJ1-4|TRBD1
TGTGCCAGCAGCCTGAACTCAGGGGGTAATGAAAAACTGTTTTTT
CASSLNSGGNEKLFF
>TRBV6-5|.|TRBJ2-2|TRBD2
TGTGCCAGCAGTCCCGGGGGGGCGGGCACCGGGGAGCTGTTTTTT
CASSPGGAGTGELFF
>TRBV5-6|few|TRBJ2-7|.
TGTGCCAGCAGCGGGGACTTTCACTACGAGCAGTACTTC
CASSGDFHYEQYF
>TRBV6-2/TRBV6-3|.|TRBJ2-1|TRBD2
TGTGCCAGCAGTAGGGCGGGGGGGGCGTACAATGAGCAGTTCTTC
CASSRAGGAYNEQFF
>TRBV3-1/TRBV3-2|few|TRBJ1-6|TRBD1
TGTGCCAGCAGCATACAAAAGCCAGGGGGCCGTTCACCCCTCCACTTT
CASSIQKPGGRSPLHF
>TRBV6-5|.|TRBJ1-2|TRBD1
TGTGCCAGCGATTTCGGGACAGGGCCCAACTATGGCTACACCTTC
CASDFGTGPNYGYTF
>TRBV7-2|.|TRBJ2-1|TRBD1
TGTGCCAGCAGCTTAATGGGACAGGGTGCTATGAATGAGCAGTTCTTC
CASSLMGQGAMNEQFF
>TRBV19|few|TRBJ1-2|TRBD1
TGTGCCAGTACCCCCATAGACAGGGGTTACGGCTACACCTTC
CASTPIDRGYGYTF
>TRBV7-2|.|TRBJ2-7|TRBD2
TGTGCCAGCGGGCTGCGGGGGGGCTACGAGCAGTACTTC
CASGLRGGYEQYF
>TRBV6-5|.|TRBJ1-5|.
TGTGCCAGCAGTTGGGGAGATCCCTCAAGCCAGCCCCAGCATTTT
CASSWGDPSSQPQHF
>TRBV5-5|.|TRBJ1-2|.
TGTGCCAGCAGCTTGGATCTAGGAGGAGGCTACACCTTC
CASSLDLGGGYTF
>TRBV5-6|.|TRBJ1-2|.
TGTGCCAGCAGCCACCTCGAGGTGAACTATGGCTACACCTTC
CASSHLEVNYGYTF
>TRBV11-2|.|TRBJ2-7|.
TGTGCCAGCAGCTTACTACCGGGCAGGGATTACGAGCAGTACTTC
CASSLLPGRDYEQYF
>TRBV18|once|TRBJ1-1|.
TGTGCCAGCTCTCCCGCGGGTGGGACTGAAGCTTTCTTT
CASSPAGGTEAFF
>TRBV28|.|TRBJ1-2|.
TGTGCCAGCAGTCCGGCCAGGGGACACACCTTC
CASSPARGHTF
>TRBV19|once|TRBJ1-5|TRBD1
TGTGCCAGTGTAGACAGGGGGTTCTTTAGTGGCAATCAGCCCCAGCATTTT
CASVDRGFFSGNQPQHF
>TRBV2|.|TRBJ2-5|TRBD2
TGTGCCAGCAATTGGGGGGGGGAGGAGACCCAGTACTTC
CASNWGGEETQYF
>TRBV10-3|.|TRBJ1-1|.
TGTGCCACCGCCGAGGGAAACGGCGCTGAAGCTTTCTTT
CATAEGNGAEAFF
>TRBV28|few|TRBJ1-1|.
TGTGCCAGCACCAGGGACACGGAAGCTTTCTTT
CASTRDTEAFF
>TRBV5-1|few|TRBJ2-7|TRBD1
TGCGCCAGCAGCTTTGGACAGGGAGGAGAGCAGTACTTC
CASSFGQGGEQYF
>TRBV25-1|.|TRBJ2-5|TRBD2
TGTGCCAGCAGTGAATTCGCGCGGGGGGCCCAAGAGACCCAGTACTTC
CASSEFARGAQETQYF
>TRBV28|.|TRBJ1-5|.
TGTGCCAGCAGAAGGGGGGGGTCAGCCCAGCATTTT
CASRRGGSAQHF